What follows are 4 T cell receptor beta chains derived from one specimen sequenced in a study of blood T cell repertoires in COVID-19. Assay used: immunoSEQ multiplex PCR; TCRdb lists only in-frame clones, some missing. The sample has over 450,000 clones, roughly 89% seen once. What was sequenced was peripheral blood. The receptors come from a man younger than 35 with COVID-19, enrolled during active disease.

The V and J genes are TRBV6-5 and TRBJ1-5; D ambiguous. The CDR3 sequence is 15 residues long. Germline V gene data show CDR1 as MNHEY and CDR2 as SVGAGI. Trimming removed 0 bases at V and 5 bases at J, with 11 bases between. CDR3: CASSYSAEGYQPQHF. CDR3 nucleotides: TGTGCCAGCAGTTACTCGGCAGAGGGTTATCAGCCCCAGCATTTT.

This chain uses TRBV7-9 with TRBJ1-1; maybe TRBD1 (5 bases). The V and J ends lost 5 bases and 0 bases respectively, with 13 bases between them. The CDR3 totals 15 residues. The germline V gene has CDR1 SEHNR and CDR2 FQNEAQ (reference sequence). Here the CDR3 reads CASSAAQGLNTEAFF. The CDR3 region has the DNA TGTGCCAGCAGCGCCGCCCAGGGTTTGAACACTGAAGCTTTCTTT.

In the case of this clone: A clone one base away is much larger, so this may be a read error. This specimen includes other DNA sequences encoding the same CDR3. The J gene is TRBJ1-5, the V gene TRBV21-1; the table calls TRBD1, which could not be checked here. TRBV21-1 is deemed a pseudogene. The CDR3 covers 16 residues. CDR3 nucleotides: TGTGCCACTTATTTAGAGCGGGACAGGGAGGGGGGGCCCCAGCATTTT. This sequence encodes CATYLERDREGGPQHF.

The chain uses TRBV18 and TRBJ2-1; a weak D match, TRBD2 (6 bases). Trimming stripped 0 bases from V and 10 bases from J, with 10 bases between. CDR3 length equals 13 residues. The germline V gene has CDR1 KGHSH and CDR2 LQKENI. CDR3 in amino acids: CASSPPREDEQFF. CDR3 nucleotide sequence: TGTGCCAGCTCACCACCGAGGGAGGACGAGCAGTTCTTC.